The 9 T cell receptor beta chains reported below all come from one sample, sequenced in a study of blood T cells in healthy people across ages. A second PCR of about 6 to 12 cycles used a sample-barcoded 5' primer and a J-beta primer mix. TCRdb re-derived calls from the 5' RACE reads in MiXCR, one entry per CDR3 protein. The data show about 1 million distinct CDR3 sequences, less than 50% seen once. Sequencing input: blood. These TCRs come from a woman in her sixties in good health.

About this clonotype itself: The junction shows a germline mismatch at one end, possibly a read error. This rearrangement joins TRBV13 to TRBJ2-1; 14 bases align to TRBD2. Germline V gene data show CDR1 as PRHDT and CDR2 as FYEKMQ (reference sequence). This CDR3 is 14 amino acids long. The DNA of the CDR3 is TGTTCCAGTAGATGGACTAGCGGGAGGAATGAGCAGTTCTTC. Amino acids: CSSRWTSGRNEQFF. Looking up the rest from reference TRBV13 and TRBJ2-1 gives the full variable domain: AAGVIQSPRHLIKEKRETATLKCYPIPRHDTVYWYQQGPGQDPQFLISFYEKMQSDKGSIPDRFSAQQFSDYHSELNMSSLELGDSALYFCSSRWTSGRNEQFFGPGTRLTVL.

This sequence joins TRBV9 and TRBJ2-4; D is unclear. The assigned J gene may be wrong: the sequence end matches TRBJ2-7 better. The CDR3 has 15 residues. Germline CDR1 and CDR2: SGDLS and YYNGEE. The DNA of the CDR3 is TGTGCCAGCAGCGTAGGTGATAGCCTGCCCTACGAGCAGTACTTC. Its protein is CASSVGDSLPYEQYF.

The sample holds a few counts of this clonotype. CDR3 sequence reads: CASSSERERSSYEQYF. The CDR3 coding sequence is TGTGCCAGCAGTTCCGAAAGGGAGCGGAGCTCCTACGAGCAGTACTTC. The chain carries TRBV7-9 and TRBJ2-7, with D possibly TRBD2 on 5 matching bases. Germline CDR1 SEHNR, CDR2 FQNEAQ (reference sequence). V lost 6 bases, J lost 0 bases, and 18 bases lay in between. The CDR3 has 16 amino acids.

Only one count was recorded for this clonotype. The chain carries TRBV25-1 and TRBJ2-1, with D unresolved. The CDR3 is 16 amino acids. Germline loops: CDR1 MGHDK, CDR2 SYGVNS. Trimming took off 4 bases at V and 4 bases at J, with 17 bases between the two ends. The chain's CDR3 is CASSGSGPQDYNEQFF. CDR3 in DNA: TGTGCCAGCAGTGGCTCCGGGCCCCAAGATTACAATGAGCAGTTCTTC.

The J gene is TRBJ2-7, the V gene TRBV19, with D perhaps TRBD1 (6 bases). The V gene's germline CDR1 is LNHDA and CDR2 SQIVND (reference sequence). Trimming cost V 5 bases and J 0 bases, with 14 bases left between them. The CDR3 is made up of 15 amino acids. This CDR3 reads CASSSDSYLSYEQYF. The CDR3 DNA sequence: TGTGCCAGTAGTTCGGACAGTTACCTCTCCTACGAGCAGTACTTC.

The chain is built from TRBV5-6 and TRBJ1-1; D gene uncertain. The germline V gene encodes CDR1 SGHDT and CDR2 YYEEEE. This CDR3 comprises 13 residues. Trimming shortened V by 3 bases and J by 3 bases, and 9 bases separated the two germline ends. The CDR3 nucleotides are TGTGCCAGCAGCTACCGACTCTACACTGAAGCTTTCTTT. Its protein product is CASSYRLYTEAFF. The full variable domain, completed using reference TRBV5-6 and TRBJ1-1, is DAGVTQSPTHLIKTRGQQVTLRCSPKSGHDTVSWYQQALGQGPQFIFQYYEEEERQRGNFPDRFSGHQFPNYSSELNVNALLLGDSALYLCASSYRLYTEAFFGQGTRLTVV.

This clonotype was recorded a few times. The chain joins TRBV11-2 to TRBJ2-3; 9 bases agree with TRBD1. After removal of 1 base from V and 5 bases from J, the junction contained 4 bases not matched to a gene. CDR3 length equals 15 residues. Germline V lookup: CDR1 SGHAT, CDR2 FQNNGV. CDR3 region: CASSLGDRARDTQYF. The CDR3 nucleotides read TGTGCCAGCAGCTTAGGGGACAGGGCTAGAGATACGCAGTATTTT.

This chain connects TRBV2 to TRBJ2-5; D is unclear. Matching the DNA end better, TRBJ2-7 makes the J call doubtful. The germline CDR1 and CDR2 sequences are SNHLY and FYNNEI. The CDR3 is 12 amino acids. The CDR3 sequence is CASSETNYEQYF. DNA of the CDR3: TGTGCCAGCAGCGAAACTAACTACGAGCAGTACTTC.

Note on this clonotype: Germline and junction disagree at one end, which may indicate a read error. The chain couples TRBV7-8 to TRBJ2-3; TRBD1 matches at 7 bases. Germline V gene lookup returns CDR1 SGHVS and CDR2 FQNEAQ. The CDR3 loop spans 14 amino acids. CDR3 coding DNA: TGTGCCAGCAGACCCGATCGGACAGGAGATATGCAGTATTTT. Translated, it gives CASRPDRTGDMQYF.